This T cell receptor (beta chain) came from a study of blood T cells in healthy people across ages. General observations from the study: It was held that the diversity estimates obtained from one million T cells were underestimates. Observed TCR beta diversity showed a strong correlation with the percentage of naive T cells as measured by flow cytometry. CMV status of donors was unknown, possibly confounding expanded clonotype changes. More naive CD4+ cells and higher diversity marked long-lived donors relative to aged donors.

A sample-barcoded 5' primer and a J-beta primer mix were used in a second PCR of about 7 to 12 cycles. TCRdb reprocessed the 5' RACE reads via MiXCR and lists one record per CDR3 protein. Among 1,500,000 or so distinct CDR3 sequences listed, around 40% were seen once. The CDR3 totals 17 residues. J gave up 0 bases and V 5 bases, and 12 bases lay outside the gene matches. The germline V gene has CDR1 MDHEN and CDR2 SYDVKM. This clonotype occurred a few times. Its matching antigen is unknown. This receptor was obtained from a woman between 18 and 29 years old in good health. The genes are TRBV28 and TRBJ1-2, with 7 bases that match TRBD1. Sequencing was carried out using blood. Here the CDR3 reads CASSTGQVESTNYGYTF. CDR3 nucleotides: TGTGCCAGCAGTACAGGACAGGTCGAATCGACTAACTATGGCTACACCTTC.